The clone carrying this T cell receptor (beta chain) has just a few counts. Its antigen is unknown. The entry originates in a study of CD8 T cells in Susac syndrome. The length of the CDR3 is 13 residues. Germline V gene sequence: CDR1 MGHRA, CDR2 YSYEKL. V shed 0 bases and J shed 0 bases, with 0 bases lying between them. Random hexamers were used to reverse transcribe an amount of roughly 0.45 to 1 ug RNA. TCRdb re-called the immunoSEQ multiplex PCR reads with MiXCR, one entry per CDR3 protein. The sample consists of under 200,000 distinct CDR3 sequences, around 94% of them appearing once. Points from the study as a whole: As acknowledged by the study, its TCR sequencing and HLA analysis included a relatively small number of individuals.

This clonotype was sampled from a human donor in good health. The chain uses TRBV4-1 and TRBJ1-5; D is uncertain. Sequencing input: CD4+ T cells from PBMCs. In DNA form, the CDR3 reads TGCGCCAGCAGCCAAGATAGCAATCAGCCCCAGCATTTT. Translation gives CASSQDSNQPQHF.